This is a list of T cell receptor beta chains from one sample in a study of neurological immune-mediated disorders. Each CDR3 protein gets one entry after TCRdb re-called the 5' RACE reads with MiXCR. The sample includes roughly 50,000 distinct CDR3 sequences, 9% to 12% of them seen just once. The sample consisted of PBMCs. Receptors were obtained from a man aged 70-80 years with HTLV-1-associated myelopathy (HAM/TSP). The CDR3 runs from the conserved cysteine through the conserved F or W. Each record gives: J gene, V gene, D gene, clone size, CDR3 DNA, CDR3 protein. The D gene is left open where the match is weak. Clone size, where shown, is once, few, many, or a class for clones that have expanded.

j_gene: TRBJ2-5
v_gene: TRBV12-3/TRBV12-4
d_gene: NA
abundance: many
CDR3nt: TGTGCCAGCAGTCCCACCGACTTGCTCCAAGAGACCCAGTACTTC
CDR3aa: CASSPTDLLQETQYF

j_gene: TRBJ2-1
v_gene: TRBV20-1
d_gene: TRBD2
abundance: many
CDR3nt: TGCAGTGCTAGATTCGGCGGGAGGGTCCTCAATGAGCAGTTCTTC
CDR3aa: CSARFGGRVLNEQFF

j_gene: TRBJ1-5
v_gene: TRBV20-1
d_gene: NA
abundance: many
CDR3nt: TGCAGTCTGGAAGGGGGACCACCTCGGGGTAGCAATCAGCCCCAGCATTTT
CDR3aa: CSLEGGPPRGSNQPQHF

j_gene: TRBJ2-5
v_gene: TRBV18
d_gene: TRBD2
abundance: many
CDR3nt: TGTGCCAGCTCCTGGACTAGCGGGGAGCAAGAGACCCAGTACTTC
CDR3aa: CASSWTSGEQETQYF

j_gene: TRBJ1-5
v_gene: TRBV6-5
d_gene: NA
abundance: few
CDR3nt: TGTGCCAGCAGCCGAGACCTACTGTCTCAGCCCCAGCATTTT
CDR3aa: CASSRDLLSQPQHF

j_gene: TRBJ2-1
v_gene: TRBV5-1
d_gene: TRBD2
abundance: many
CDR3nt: TGCGCCAGCAGGAGGGCGGCTAGCGGGGCGACCAATGAGCAGTTCTTC
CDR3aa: CASRRAASGATNEQFF

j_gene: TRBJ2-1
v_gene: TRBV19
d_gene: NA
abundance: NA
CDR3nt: TGTGCCAGCAGACTACAGAATGAGCAGTTCTTC
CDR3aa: CASRLQNEQFF

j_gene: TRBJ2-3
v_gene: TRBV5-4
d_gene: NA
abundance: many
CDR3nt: TGTGCCAGCAGCTTGGGGGGAACCCGACGATTAACAGATACGCAGTATTTT
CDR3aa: CASSLGGTRRLTDTQYF

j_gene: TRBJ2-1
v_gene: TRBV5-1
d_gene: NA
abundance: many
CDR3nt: TGCGCCAGCAGCTTGTCACAGGGAGTCAATGAGCAGTTCTTC
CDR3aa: CASSLSQGVNEQFF

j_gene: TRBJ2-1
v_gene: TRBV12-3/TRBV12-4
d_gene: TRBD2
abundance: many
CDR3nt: TGTGCCAGCAGACGGGCCGGGACTAGCGGGACCTCCTACAATGAGCAGTTCTTC
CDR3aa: CASRRAGTSGTSYNEQFF

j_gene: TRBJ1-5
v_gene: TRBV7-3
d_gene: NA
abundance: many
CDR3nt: TGTGCCAGCAGCTTACTCTGTTTTAGCAATCAGCCCCAGCATTTT
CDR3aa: CASSLLCFSNQPQHF

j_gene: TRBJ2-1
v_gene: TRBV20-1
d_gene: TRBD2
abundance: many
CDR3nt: TGCAGTGCTATTGTAGCGGGAGGGCCCAACAATGAGCAGTTCTTC
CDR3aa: CSAIVAGGPNNEQFF

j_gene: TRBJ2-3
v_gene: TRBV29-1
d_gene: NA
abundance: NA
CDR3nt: TGCAGCGTTGAAGTTATATCGAGAGCACGCACAGATACGCAGTATTTT
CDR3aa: CSVEVISRARTDTQYF

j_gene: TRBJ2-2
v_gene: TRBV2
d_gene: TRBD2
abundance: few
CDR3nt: TGTGCCAGCAATGCCGTGGCGGGAGTCGGGGAGCTGTTTTTT
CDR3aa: CASNAVAGVGELFF

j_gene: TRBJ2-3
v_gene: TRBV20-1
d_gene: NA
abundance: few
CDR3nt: TGCAGTGCTAGAGATTACGGGAGAACAGATACGCAGTATTTT
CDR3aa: CSARDYGRTDTQYF

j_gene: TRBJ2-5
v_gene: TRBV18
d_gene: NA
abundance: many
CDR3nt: TGTGCCAGCTCACCACGGTATAGCGCCGAAGAGACCCAGTACTTC
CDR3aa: CASSPRYSAEETQYF

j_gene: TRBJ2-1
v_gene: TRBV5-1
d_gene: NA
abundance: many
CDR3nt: TGCGCCAGCAGCTTGGACTTTAGGAACAGTGAGCAGTTCTTC
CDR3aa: CASSLDFRNSEQFF

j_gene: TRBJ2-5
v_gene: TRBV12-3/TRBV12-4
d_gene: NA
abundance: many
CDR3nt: TGTGCCAGCAGTCCCCACGGTGCAGAGACCCAGTACTTC
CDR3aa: CASSPHGAETQYF

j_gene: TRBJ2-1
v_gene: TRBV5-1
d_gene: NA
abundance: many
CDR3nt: TGCGCCAGCAGCTTGGATGGCTCCTACAATGAGCAGTTCTTC
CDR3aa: CASSLDGSYNEQFF

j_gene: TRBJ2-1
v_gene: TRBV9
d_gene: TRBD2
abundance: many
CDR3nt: TGTGCCAGTCAAGCCCGGGGCGGGAGACAAGGCAATGAGCAGTTCTTC
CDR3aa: CASQARGGRQGNEQFF

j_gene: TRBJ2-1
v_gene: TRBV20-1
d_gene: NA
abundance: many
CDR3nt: TGCAGTGCTAGGGTAGACAGGAGGGCGTACAATGAGCAGTTCTTC
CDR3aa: CSARVDRRAYNEQFF

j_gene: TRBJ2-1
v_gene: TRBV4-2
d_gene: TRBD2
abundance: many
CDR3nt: TGTGCCAGCAGCCAAAATCACGGGGGGAATGAGCAGTTCTTC
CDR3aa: CASSQNHGGNEQFF

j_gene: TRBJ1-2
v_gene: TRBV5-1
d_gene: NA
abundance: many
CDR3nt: TGCGCCAGCAGCTTGGTCCCCGACAATAACTATGGCTACACCTTC
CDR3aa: CASSLVPDNNYGYTF

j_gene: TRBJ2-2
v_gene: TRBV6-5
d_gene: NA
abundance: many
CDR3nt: TGTGCCAGCAGCTCGTATTCTATCACCGGGGAGCTGTTTTTT
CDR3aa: CASSSYSITGELFF

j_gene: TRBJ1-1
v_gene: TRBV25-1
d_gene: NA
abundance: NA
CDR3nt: TGCGGAACAACATCTCTCGGGACCACTGAAGCTTTCTTT
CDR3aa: CGTTSLGTTEAFF